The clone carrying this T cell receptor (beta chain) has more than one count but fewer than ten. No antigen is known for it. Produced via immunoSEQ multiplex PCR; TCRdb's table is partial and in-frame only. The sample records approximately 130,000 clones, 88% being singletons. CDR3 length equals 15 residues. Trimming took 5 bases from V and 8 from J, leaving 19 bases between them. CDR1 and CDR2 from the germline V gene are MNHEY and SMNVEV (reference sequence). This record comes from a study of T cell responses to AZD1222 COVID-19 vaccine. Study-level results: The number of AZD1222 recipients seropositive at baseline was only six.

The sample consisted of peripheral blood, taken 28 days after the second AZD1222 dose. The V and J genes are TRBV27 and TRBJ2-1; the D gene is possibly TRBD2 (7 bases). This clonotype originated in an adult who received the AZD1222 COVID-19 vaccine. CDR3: CASSLETRGGYEQFF. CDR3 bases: TGTGCCAGCAGTCTCGAGACTAGGGGGGGGTATGAGCAGTTCTTC.